The 8 T cell receptor beta chains presented below share a single source sample, sequenced in a study of tumor-infiltrating lymphocytes in primary liver carcinoma. It was from roughly 20-30 mg of unsorted bulk tissue that RNA and DNA were co-extracted. From roughly 500 ng total RNA, TCR beta cDNA was generated with a primer in the constant region. Each TCR beta library was derived from three nested multiplex PCR rounds that employed slightly modified ARM-PCR. The opening two PCR rounds, around 10 cycles each, paired TRBV1-TRBV30 forward primers with a C-beta reverse primer. Each CDR3 protein gets one entry after TCRdb re-called the multiplex PCR reads with MiXCR. Among 90,000 to 150,000 distinct CDR3 sequences listed, approximately 68% were seen once. The sequencing input was tumor-adjacent normal liver tissue. Receptors were obtained from a woman in her fifties or sixties with primary liver carcinoma and hepatitis B virus infection.

Note on this clonotype: A read error may account for a junction end that differs from germline. The chain recombines TRBV29-1 with TRBJ2-3; TRBD2 might be the D (6 bases). Per germline, CDR1 SQVTM and CDR2 ANQGSEA. The CDR3 is made up of 13 amino acids. The CDR3 nucleotides are TGCAGCATTGAGGTTAGCGGTACAGATACGCAGTATTTT. Encoded protein: CSIEVSGTDTQYF.

With regard to this clonotype: A much larger clone differs by one base, so this may be a read error. The chain links TRBV7-9 to TRBJ2-7, with D hard to call. The J call may be in error: the DNA end matches TRBJ2-5 better. The CDR3 is made up of 12 amino acids. Looked up from germline, CDR1 is SEHNR and CDR2 is FQNEAQ (reference sequence). The CDR3 DNA reads TGTGCCAGCAGCTTAGCAGGCAGGACCCAGTACTTC. This sequence encodes CASSLAGRTQYF.

For this clonotype: The junction shows a germline mismatch at one end, possibly a read error. The V call is TRBV11-1, the J call TRBJ2-4; TRBD2 aligns across 13 bases. This CDR3 has 17 residues. Germline V gene data show CDR1 as SGHAT and CDR2 as FQDESV (reference sequence). CDR3 in DNA: TGTTCCAGCAGCTTCCCCGGGACTAGCGGGACCAAAAACATTAAGTACTTC. It yields the protein CSSSFPGTSGTKNIKYF.

Note on this clonotype: Given a much more abundant clone one base away, this may be a read error. The chain employs TRBV5-1 and TRBJ2-1; 7 nucleotides agree with TRBD1. Germline loops: CDR1 SGHRS, CDR2 YFSETQ. This CDR3 has 16 amino acids. Trimming cost V 4 bases and J 5 bases; bases outside gene matches: 12. CDR3 bases: TGCGCCAGCAGCAAAGGGACAGATGTACACCACAATGAGCAGTTCTTC. It codes for CASSKGTDVHHNEQFF.

The chain employs TRBV5-4 and TRBJ2-5, with TRBD2 identical over 7 bases. V lost 2 bases and J lost 3; bases outside the gene matches: 4. The CDR3 runs to 14 residues. Germline lookup yields CDR1 SGHNT and CDR2 YYREEE (reference sequence). The CDR3 sequence is CASSLRTSEETQYF. The CDR3 DNA sequence: TGTGCCAGCAGCTTACGTACTAGCGAAGAGACCCAGTACTTC.

This clonotype was seen ten or more times. This chain uses TRBV12-3 or TRBV12-4 with TRBJ2-2; D is perhaps TRBD1 (5 bases). Between the trimmed V and J ends, which lost 0 bases and 2 bases, there was a span of 10 bases. The CDR3 sequence is 16 residues long. CDR3 in amino acids: CASSLAGRANTGELFF. The DNA for the CDR3 is TGTGCCAGCAGTTTAGCGGGCAGGGCAAACACCGGGGAGCTGTTTTTT.

V usage is TRBV4-1 and J usage is TRBJ1-1, with D unresolved. This CDR3 spans 12 amino acids. CDR1 is MGHRA, CDR2 YSYEKL, per germline. V was shortened by 8 bases and J by 1 base, with 8 bases between the two germline ends. This CDR3 is CASGAGNTEAFF. The CDR3 DNA reads as TGCGCCAGCGGCGCGGGGAACACTGAAGCTTTCTTT.

The chain combines TRBV6-6 with TRBJ2-7; 7 positions agree with TRBD1. The CDR3 is made up of 16 amino acids. V was pared by 7 bases and J by 5 bases, with 17 bases of the junction left unmatched. The germline CDR1 and CDR2 sequences are MNHNY and SVGAGI (reference sequence). The CDR3 region is CASNPTPGQRFHEQYF. The DNA for the CDR3 is TGTGCCAGCAATCCAACCCCGGGACAGAGGTTCCACGAGCAGTACTTC.